Each of the 20 T cell receptor beta chains below was sequenced from the same sample in a study of cytomegalovirus exposure and HLA in healthy donors. The study ran its PCR with 60 Vbeta and 13 Jbeta primers. The protocol was immunoSEQ multiplex PCR, while the TCRdb copy is restricted to in-frame clones and leaves out a portion. The data contain approximately 100,000 clones, 80% of them singletons. The sequenced sample was PBMCs. The receptors originated from a man between 18 and 29 years old in good health and CMV-seronegative.

With respect to this clone: One end of the junction varies from germline; a read error may be responsible. The chain has TRBV7-9 and TRBJ2-5, with 13 bases lining up with TRBD2. The CDR3 has 16 amino acids. The V gene's germline CDR1 is SEHNR and CDR2 FQNEAQ (reference sequence). The CDR3, as DNA: TGTTCCAGCAGCCCTACTAGCGGGGGGGCCTGGGAGACCCAGTACTTC. Translated: CSSSPTSGGAWETQYF.

This clone was observed a single time. V usage is TRBV5-1 and J usage is TRBJ1-2; TRBD1 matches 10 bases. In germline, CDR1 is SGHRS, CDR2 YFSETQ. The junction had 4 bases not matched to a gene; V was cut back by 4 bases and J by 7 bases. The CDR3 consists of 13 residues. The CDR3 DNA reads TGCGCCAGCAGCGGTGACAGGGGGCTTGGCTACACCTTC. It translates to CASSGDRGLGYTF.

The rearrangement uses TRBV10-3 and TRBJ2-7, with 7 bases fitting TRBD2. The V and J ends lost 7 bases and 6 bases, in that order; junction bases with no gene match: 12. The CDR3 runs 14 residues. The V gene's germline CDR1 is ENHRY and CDR2 SYGVKD. The CDR3 sequence: CAIKGASGAGEQYF. As DNA, the CDR3 is TGTGCCATCAAGGGAGCAAGCGGGGCTGGCGAGCAGTACTTC.

This sequence joins TRBV19 and TRBJ2-2, with TRBD2 matching over 10 bases. With 6 bases clipped from V and 4 bases from J, the junction kept 5 bases outside the gene matches. The CDR3 runs 15 residues. Per germline, CDR1 LNHDA and CDR2 SQIVND (reference sequence). The CDR3 coding sequence is TGTGCCAGTAGGGAGCGGGGGGGCCTCACCGGGGAGCTGTTTTTT. Translating it yields CASRERGGLTGELFF.

This clone has only one observation. This chain links TRBV29-1 with TRBJ2-7; 13 bases agree with TRBD2. This CDR3 comprises 14 residues. CDR1 and CDR2 (germline): SQVTM, ANQGSEA. The V and J ends lost 4 bases and 7 bases, in that order; junction bases with no gene match: 7. CDR3 bases: TGCAGCGTTGTACCGACTAGCGGGGGGCGGGAGCAGTACTTC. Translation: CSVVPTSGGREQYF.

V gene TRBV7-2 combines with J gene TRBJ1-5; D is unclear. Germline assignment: CDR1 SGHTA and CDR2 FQGNSA. CDR3 length equals 14 residues. V was shortened by 1 base and J by 5 bases, with 9 bases between the two germline ends. The CDR3 loop reads CASSLGTGYQPQHF. For the CDR3, the DNA is TGTGCCAGCAGCTTAGGGACGGGGTATCAGCCCCAGCATTTT.

This chain uses TRBV29-1 with TRBJ1-4; D is ambiguous. Germline values: CDR1 SQVTM, CDR2 ANQGSEA. V lost 7 bases to trimming and J lost 7 bases, with 16 bases between them. The CDR3 runs to 13 residues. Here the CDR3 DNA reads TGCAGCGCCACCGGGTCGGAGGGTGAAAAACTGTTTTTT. Residues: CSATGSEGEKLFF. The complete variable domain, with remaining parts taken from reference TRBV29-1 and TRBJ1-4, reads SAVISQKPSRDICQRGTSLTIQCQVDSQVTMMFWYRQQPGQSLTLIATANQGSEATYESGFVIDKFPISRPNLTFSTLTVSNMSPEDSSIYLCSATGSEGEKLFFGSGTQLSVL.

The chain joins TRBV19 to TRBJ1-4; D remains ambiguous. V dropped 5 bases and J dropped 4 bases, with 14 bases sitting between them. Looked up from germline, CDR1 is LNHDA and CDR2 is SQIVND (reference sequence). This CDR3 has 15 residues. As DNA, the CDR3 is TGTGCCAGTAGTGTACAACGGAGGATTAATGAAAAACTGTTTTTT. Protein product: CASSVQRRINEKLFF.

The rearrangement links TRBV6-1 to TRBJ2-3; 12 positions agree with TRBD2. From germline, CDR1 is MNHNS and CDR2 SASEGT. This CDR3 spans 17 amino acids. J gave up 2 bases and V 4 bases, and 7 bases lay outside the gene matches. The CDR3, as DNA: TGTGCCAGCAGTGGACTAGCGGGGGAGATGAACACAGATACGCAGTATTTT. Protein: CASSGLAGEMNTDTQYF.

The gene calls are TRBV7-3 and TRBJ2-3; 9 positions match TRBD2. The germline CDR1 and CDR2 sequences are SGHTA and FQGTGA. The CDR3 spans 15 residues. The junction had 5 bases not matched to a gene; V was cut back by 1 base and J by 6 bases. CDR3 nucleotides: TGTGCCAGCAGCTTAAATCCTAGCGGGGTGGATACGCAGTATTTT. It yields the protein CASSLNPSGVDTQYF.

The rearrangement joins TRBV5-6 to TRBJ2-1; 7 bases map to TRBD2. Looked up from germline, CDR1 is SGHDT and CDR2 is YYEEEE. CDR3 length equals 15 residues. The V gene end was trimmed by 7 bases and the J gene end by 1 base; junction bases not matched to a gene: 8. CDR3 residues: CASSLGGRSYNEQFF. Here the CDR3 DNA reads TGTGCCAGCTCCCTGGGGGGGAGGTCCTACAATGAGCAGTTCTTC.

This chain joins TRBV2 and TRBJ1-1; TRBD1 agrees at 7 bases. The germline V gene has CDR1 SNHLY and CDR2 FYNNEI. V gave up 2 bases and J gave up 2 bases; unmatched junction bases: 5. This CDR3 spans 15 amino acids. In DNA, the CDR3 is TGTGCCAGCAGTGAAAGGGGGCAGGGAAACACTGAAGCTTTCTTT. Translated, it gives CASSERGQGNTEAFF.

A word on this clone: Mismatch with germline at one junction end may stem from a read error. This rearrangement joins TRBV9 to TRBJ1-2, with 7 nucleotides matching TRBD1. The CDR3 is made up of 12 amino acids. The germline CDR1 and CDR2 sequences are SGDLS and YYNGEE. CDR3 sequence (DNA): TGTGCCAGCAGCGTACAAGGTGGACAGGCAGACTTC. Encoded protein: CASSVQGGQADF.

This chain joins TRBV10-3 and TRBJ2-3, with TRBD2 identical over 7 bases. After removal of 5 bases from V and 5 bases from J, the junction contained 7 bases not matched to a gene. The CDR3 covers 14 residues. In germline, CDR1 is ENHRY, CDR2 SYGVKD. As DNA, the CDR3 is TGTGCCATCAGTCCGAGTGAGCGGGGAGATACGCAGTATTTT. Translating gives CAISPSERGDTQYF.

The chain links TRBV5-5 to TRBJ1-2; 9 positions match TRBD1. The CDR3 length is 17 residues. Germline V gives CDR1 SGHKS, CDR2 YYEKEE (reference sequence). J was trimmed by 3 bases and V by 2 bases; bases with no gene match: 11. This chain's CDR3 is CASSFGDRVITDYGYTF. CDR3 nucleotide sequence: TGTGCCAGCAGCTTTGGGGACAGGGTTATTACAGACTATGGCTACACCTTC.

The rearrangement joins TRBV5-1 to TRBJ2-3; 10 nucleotides align to TRBD1. The CDR3 length is 16 residues. V lost 4 bases to trimming and J lost 0 bases; unmatched junction nucleotides: 5. Germline-derived CDR1 and CDR2 are SGHRS and YFSETQ. In nucleotides, the CDR3 is TGCGCCAGCAGCCGCGGGACAGGGGTTAGCACAGATACGCAGTATTTT. Translation gives CASSRGTGVSTDTQYF.

The rearrangement uses TRBV30 and TRBJ2-3, with D possibly matching TRBD2 (7 bases). V lost 0 bases to trimming and J lost 4 bases, with 11 bases between them. CDR3 size: 14 residues. The germline V gene encodes CDR1 GTSNPN and CDR2 SVGIG (reference sequence). This chain's CDR3 is CAWSVGGGADTQYF. In DNA, the CDR3 is TGTGCCTGGAGTGTAGGGGGAGGGGCAGATACGCAGTATTTT.

The chain joins TRBV6-1 to TRBJ1-2; TRBD1 matches at 8 bases. CDR1 is MNHNS and CDR2 is SASEGT in the germline V gene. The CDR3 runs 12 residues. The ends lost 6 bases at V and 7 bases at J; junction bases unmatched: 4. CDR3 DNA sequence: TGTGCCAGCAGAGAGGACAGGGTTGGCTACACCTTC. Its protein is CASREDRVGYTF.

The V call is TRBV19, the J call TRBJ1-5, with 7 bases lining up with TRBD1. The trim removed 3 bases at V and 6 bases at J, leaving 5 bases unmatched. The CDR3 is 14 residues long. The germline CDR1 and CDR2 sequences are LNHDA and SQIVND (reference sequence). CDR3 residues: CASSIDRDVQPQHF. The CDR3 DNA is TGTGCCAGTAGTATCGACAGGGATGTTCAGCCCCAGCATTTT. The variable domain in full, with the rest retrieved from reference TRBV19 and TRBJ1-5, is DGGITQSPKYLFRKEGQNVTLSCEQNLNHDAMYWYRQDPGQGLRLIYYSQIVNDFQKGDIAEGYSVSREKKESFPLTVTSAQKNPTAFYLCASSIDRDVQPQHFGDGTRLSIL.

The chain uses TRBV2 and TRBJ2-5, with 7 bases fitting TRBD2. CDR1 and CDR2 from the germline V gene are SNHLY and FYNNEI. CDR3 length: 13 amino acids. Germline trimming cut 5 bases from V and 5 bases from J; bases unmatched to any gene: 5. CDR3 in amino acids: CASSQGGDETQYF. The CDR3 DNA follows: TGTGCCAGCAGTCAGGGAGGGGACGAGACCCAGTACTTC.